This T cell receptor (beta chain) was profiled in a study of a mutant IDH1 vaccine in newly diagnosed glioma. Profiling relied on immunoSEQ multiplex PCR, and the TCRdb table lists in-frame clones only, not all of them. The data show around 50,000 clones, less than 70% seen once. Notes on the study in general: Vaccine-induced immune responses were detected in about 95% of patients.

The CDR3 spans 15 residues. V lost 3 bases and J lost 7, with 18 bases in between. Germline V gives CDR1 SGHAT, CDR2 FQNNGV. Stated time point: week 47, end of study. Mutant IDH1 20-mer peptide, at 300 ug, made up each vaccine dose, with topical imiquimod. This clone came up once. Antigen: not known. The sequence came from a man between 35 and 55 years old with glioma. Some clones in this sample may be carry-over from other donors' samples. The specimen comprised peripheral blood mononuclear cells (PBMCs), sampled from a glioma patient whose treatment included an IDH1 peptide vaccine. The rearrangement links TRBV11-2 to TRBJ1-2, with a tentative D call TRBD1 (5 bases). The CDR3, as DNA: TGTGCCAGCAGCTTTACGGCGGGGCAAGGCGGTGGCTACACCTTC. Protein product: CASSFTAGQGGGYTF.